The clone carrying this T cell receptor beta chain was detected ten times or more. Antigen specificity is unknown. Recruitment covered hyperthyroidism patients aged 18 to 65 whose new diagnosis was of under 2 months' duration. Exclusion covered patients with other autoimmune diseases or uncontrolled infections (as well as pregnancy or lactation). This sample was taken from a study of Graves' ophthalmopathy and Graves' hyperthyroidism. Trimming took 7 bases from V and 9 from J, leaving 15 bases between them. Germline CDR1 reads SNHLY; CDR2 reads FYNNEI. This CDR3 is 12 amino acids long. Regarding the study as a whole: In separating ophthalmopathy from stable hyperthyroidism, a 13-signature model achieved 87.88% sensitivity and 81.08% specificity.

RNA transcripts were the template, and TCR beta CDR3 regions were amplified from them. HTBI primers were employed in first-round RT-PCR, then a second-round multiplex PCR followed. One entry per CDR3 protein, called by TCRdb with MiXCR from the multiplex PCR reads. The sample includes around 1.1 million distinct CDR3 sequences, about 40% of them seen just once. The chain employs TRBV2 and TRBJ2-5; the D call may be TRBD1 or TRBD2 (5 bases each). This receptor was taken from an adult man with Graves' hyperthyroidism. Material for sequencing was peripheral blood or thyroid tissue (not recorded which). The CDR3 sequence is CASNQGSGAQYF. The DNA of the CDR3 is TGTGCCAGCAACCAGGGATCCGGGGCCCAGTACTTC.